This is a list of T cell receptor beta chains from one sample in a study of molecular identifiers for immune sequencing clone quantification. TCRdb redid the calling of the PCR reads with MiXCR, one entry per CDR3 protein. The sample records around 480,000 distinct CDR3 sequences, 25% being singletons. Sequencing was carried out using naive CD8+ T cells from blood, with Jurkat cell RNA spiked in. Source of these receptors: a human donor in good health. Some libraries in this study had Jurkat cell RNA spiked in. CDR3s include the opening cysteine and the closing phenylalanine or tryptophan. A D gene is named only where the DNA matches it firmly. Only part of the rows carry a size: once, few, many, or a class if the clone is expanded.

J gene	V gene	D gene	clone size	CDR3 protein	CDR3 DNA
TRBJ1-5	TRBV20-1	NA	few	CSASIRDEGRNQPQHF	TGCAGTGCTAGTATCCGGGACGAAGGACGCAATCAGCCCCAGCATTTT
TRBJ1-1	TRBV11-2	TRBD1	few	CASSLVKGATEAFF	TGTGCCAGCAGCTTAGTGAAGGGGGCCACTGAAGCTTTCTTT
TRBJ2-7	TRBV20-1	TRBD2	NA	CSARASGSIYEQYF	TGCAGTGCTAGGGCTAGCGGGAGTATCTACGAGCAGTACTTC
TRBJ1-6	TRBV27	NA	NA	CASSLGGAFSPLHF	TGTGCCAGCAGTTTGGGGGGGGCGTTCTCACCCCTCCACTTT
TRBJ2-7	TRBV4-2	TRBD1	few	CASSQDQQDRTYEQYF	TGTGCCAGCAGCCAAGATCAACAGGACAGGACCTACGAGCAGTACTTC
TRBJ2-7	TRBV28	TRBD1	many	CASKQGPYEQYF	TGTGCCAGCAAACAGGGGCCCTACGAGCAGTACTTC
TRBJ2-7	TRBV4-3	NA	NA	CASSQDSVGPPYEQYF	TGCGCCAGCAGCCAAGATAGCGTCGGGCCCCCCTACGAGCAGTACTTC
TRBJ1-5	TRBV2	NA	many	CASSEAATLNQPQHF	TGTGCCAGCAGTGAAGCCGCGACCCTTAATCAGCCCCAGCATTTT
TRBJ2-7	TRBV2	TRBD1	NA	CASIEGTGVAEQYF	TGTGCCAGCATTGAGGGGACAGGCGTCGCCGAGCAGTACTTC
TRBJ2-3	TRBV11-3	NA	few	CASSLMSPSPSTDTQYF	TGTGCCAGCAGCTTAATGTCTCCTTCCCCTAGCACAGATACGCAGTATTTT
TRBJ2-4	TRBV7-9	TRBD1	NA	CASSYITGVENIQYF	TGTGCCAGCAGTTATATCACAGGGGTCGAAAACATTCAGTACTTC
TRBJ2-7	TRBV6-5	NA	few	CASSYPRAGRMTYEQYF	TGTGCCAGCAGTTACCCCCGTGCGGGGCGGATGACCTACGAGCAGTACTTC
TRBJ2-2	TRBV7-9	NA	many	CASSLETGRDTGELFF	TGTGCCAGCAGCTTAGAAACAGGGCGTGACACCGGGGAGCTGTTTTTT
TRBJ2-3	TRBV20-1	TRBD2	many	CSARALGLAGDEDTQYF	TGCAGTGCCCGAGCTTTAGGACTAGCGGGAGATGAAGATACGCAGTATTTT
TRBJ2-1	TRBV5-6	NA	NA	CASSFYTSGPYNEQFF	TGTGCCAGCAGCTTCTATACTTCAGGGCCTTACAATGAGCAGTTCTTC
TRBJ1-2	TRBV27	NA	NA	CASSLWPPVNQVRDGYTF	TGTGCCAGCAGTTTATGGCCCCCGGTGAACCAGGTTCGAGATGGCTACACCTTC
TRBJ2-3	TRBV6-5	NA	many	CASSYSRPTDTQYF	TGTGCCAGCAGTTACTCCAGACCCACAGATACGCAGTATTTT
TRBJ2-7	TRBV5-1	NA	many	CASSLGPEDYEQYF	TGCGCCAGCAGCTTGGGTCCAGAGGACTACGAGCAGTACTTC
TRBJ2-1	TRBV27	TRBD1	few	CASSLGPGGLEQFF	TGTGCCAGCAGTTTAGGTCCAGGGGGTCTTGAGCAGTTCTTC
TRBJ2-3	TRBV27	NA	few	CASSGGASGTQYF	TGTGCCAGCAGTGGCGGGGCCTCCGGTACGCAGTATTTT
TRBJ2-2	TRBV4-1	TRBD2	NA	CTSSQDGPASGTTGELFF	TGCACCAGCAGCCAAGATGGTCCGGCTAGCGGGACCACCGGGGAGCTGTTTTTT
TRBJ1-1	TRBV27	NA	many	CASSFRKPGPFTEAFF	TGTGCCAGCAGTTTTCGAAAACCTGGGCCGTTCACTGAAGCTTTCTTT
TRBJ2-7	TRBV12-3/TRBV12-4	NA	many	CASSLGRDYEQYF	TGTGCCAGCAGCTTAGGTCGGGACTACGAGCAGTACTTC
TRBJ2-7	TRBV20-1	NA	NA	CSARDSDSSYEQYF	TGCAGTGCTAGGGATAGCGACAGCTCCTACGAGCAGTACTTC
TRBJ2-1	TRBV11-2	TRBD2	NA	CASSLAGGYLPYNEQFF	TGTGCCAGCAGCTTGGCGGGAGGCTACCTCCCCTACAATGAGCAGTTCTTC
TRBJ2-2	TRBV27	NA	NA	CASSLLKPAGAGELFF	TGTGCCAGCAGTTTATTAAAGCCCGCAGGGGCCGGGGAGCTGTTTTTT
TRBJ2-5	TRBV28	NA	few	CASSLSSGWQETQYF	TGTGCCAGCAGTTTGTCTTCAGGGTGGCAAGAGACCCAGTACTTC
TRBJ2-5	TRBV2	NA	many	CASMEEISFETQYF	TGTGCCAGCATGGAAGAGATCTCCTTCGAGACCCAGTACTTC
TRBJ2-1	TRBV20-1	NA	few	CSASGTTRYGEQFF	TGCAGTGCTTCCGGGACAACTCGGTATGGTGAGCAGTTCTTC
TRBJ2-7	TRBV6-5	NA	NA	CASRAGATWDEQYF	TGTGCCAGCAGAGCCGGGGCTACATGGGACGAGCAGTACTTC
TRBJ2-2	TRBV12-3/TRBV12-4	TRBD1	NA	CASSFDRGDTGELFF	TGTGCCAGCAGTTTCGACAGGGGTGACACCGGGGAGCTGTTTTTT
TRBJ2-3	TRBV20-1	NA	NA	CSAQTRDFSTDTRYF	TGCAGTGCTCAAACCCGGGACTTCAGTACAGATACGCGGTATTTT
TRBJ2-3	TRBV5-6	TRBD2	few	CASSSYSGLAGGHPFTDTQYF	TGTGCCAGCAGCTCATACTCCGGACTAGCGGGGGGTCACCCTTTCACAGATACGCAGTATTTT
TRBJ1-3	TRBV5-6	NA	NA	CASGLMRPPFGNTIYF	TGTGCCAGCGGCTTGATGAGGCCCCCCTTTGGAAACACCATATATTTT
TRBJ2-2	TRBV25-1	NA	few	CASSGPVNTGELFF	TGTGCCAGCAGTGGTCCGGTGAACACCGGGGAGCTGTTTTTT
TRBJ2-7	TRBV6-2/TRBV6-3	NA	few	CASSYNRGNEQYF	TGTGCCAGCAGTTACAATCGAGGGAACGAGCAGTACTTC
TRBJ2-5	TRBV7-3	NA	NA	CASSLGYGLEYQETQYF	TGTGCCAGCAGCTTAGGCTACGGGTTGGAGTACCAAGAGACCCAGTACTTC
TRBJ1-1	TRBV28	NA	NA	CASSPSGADTEAFF	TGTGCCAGCAGTCCCTCGGGGGCCGACACTGAAGCTTTCTTT
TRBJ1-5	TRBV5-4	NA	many	CASSLMPENQPQHF	TGTGCCAGCAGCCTTATGCCCGAGAATCAGCCCCAGCATTTT
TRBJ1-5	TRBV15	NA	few	CATSRGAGQPQHF	TGTGCCACCAGCAGAGGCGCCGGACAGCCCCAGCATTTT
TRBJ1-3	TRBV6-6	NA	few	CASNRQDRNTIYF	TGTGCCAGCAACCGACAGGACCGAAACACCATATATTTT
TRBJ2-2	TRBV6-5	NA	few	CASSPARLGVYGTGELFF	TGTGCCAGCAGTCCCGCCCGTCTTGGGGTGTACGGCACCGGGGAGCTGTTTTTT
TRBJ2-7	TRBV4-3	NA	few	CASSQDPWSSYEQYF	TGCGCCAGCAGCCAAGATCCCTGGAGCTCCTACGAGCAGTACTTC
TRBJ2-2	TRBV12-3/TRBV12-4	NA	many	CASSTRRELLTGELFF	TGTGCCAGCAGCACCCGACGGGAACTCCTCACCGGGGAGCTGTTTTTT
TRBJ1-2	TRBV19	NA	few	CASRGANYGYTF	TGTGCCAGCCGTGGGGCTAACTATGGCTACACCTTC
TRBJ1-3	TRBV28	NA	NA	CASKVGSGNTIYF	TGTGCCAGCAAGGTTGGGTCTGGAAACACCATATATTTT
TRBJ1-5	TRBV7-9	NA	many	CASSLGGGGGQPQHF	TGTGCCAGCAGCTTAGGCGGGGGGGGCGGTCAGCCCCAGCATTTT
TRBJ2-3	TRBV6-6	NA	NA	CASSYSEALNTDTQYF	TGTGCCAGCAGTTACTCGGAGGCCTTGAACACAGATACGCAGTATTTT
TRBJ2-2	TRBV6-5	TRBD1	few	CASSYVGGGTGAGELFF	TGTGCCAGCAGTTACGTTGGGGGTGGGACAGGGGCCGGGGAGCTGTTTTTT
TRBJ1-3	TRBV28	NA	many	CASSTPPAGSGNTIYF	TGTGCCAGCAGTACTCCCCCCGCGGGCTCTGGAAACACCATATATTTT
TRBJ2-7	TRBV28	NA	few	CASSLSLKEYF	TGTGCCAGCAGTTTGTCTCTAAAGGAGTACTTC
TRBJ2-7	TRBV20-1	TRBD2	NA	CSAKNFSGASGRYEQYF	TGCAGTGCAAAAAACTTCTCAGGGGCTAGCGGGAGATACGAGCAGTACTTC